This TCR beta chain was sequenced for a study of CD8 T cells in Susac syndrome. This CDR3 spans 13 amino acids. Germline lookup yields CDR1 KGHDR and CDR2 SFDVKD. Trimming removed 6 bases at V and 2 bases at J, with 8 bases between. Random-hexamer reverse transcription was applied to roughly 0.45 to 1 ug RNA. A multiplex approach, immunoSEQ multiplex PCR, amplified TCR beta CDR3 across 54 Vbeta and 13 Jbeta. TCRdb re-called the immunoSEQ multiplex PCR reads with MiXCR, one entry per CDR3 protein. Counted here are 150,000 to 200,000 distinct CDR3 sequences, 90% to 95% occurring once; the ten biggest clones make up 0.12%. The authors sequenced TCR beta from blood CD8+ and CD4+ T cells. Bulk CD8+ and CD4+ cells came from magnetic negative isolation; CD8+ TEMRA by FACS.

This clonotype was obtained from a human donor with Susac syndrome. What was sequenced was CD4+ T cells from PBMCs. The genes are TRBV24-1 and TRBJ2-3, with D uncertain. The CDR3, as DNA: TGTGCCACCAGTCTCGGTTCCACAGATACGCAGTATTTT. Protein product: CATSLGSTDTQYF.